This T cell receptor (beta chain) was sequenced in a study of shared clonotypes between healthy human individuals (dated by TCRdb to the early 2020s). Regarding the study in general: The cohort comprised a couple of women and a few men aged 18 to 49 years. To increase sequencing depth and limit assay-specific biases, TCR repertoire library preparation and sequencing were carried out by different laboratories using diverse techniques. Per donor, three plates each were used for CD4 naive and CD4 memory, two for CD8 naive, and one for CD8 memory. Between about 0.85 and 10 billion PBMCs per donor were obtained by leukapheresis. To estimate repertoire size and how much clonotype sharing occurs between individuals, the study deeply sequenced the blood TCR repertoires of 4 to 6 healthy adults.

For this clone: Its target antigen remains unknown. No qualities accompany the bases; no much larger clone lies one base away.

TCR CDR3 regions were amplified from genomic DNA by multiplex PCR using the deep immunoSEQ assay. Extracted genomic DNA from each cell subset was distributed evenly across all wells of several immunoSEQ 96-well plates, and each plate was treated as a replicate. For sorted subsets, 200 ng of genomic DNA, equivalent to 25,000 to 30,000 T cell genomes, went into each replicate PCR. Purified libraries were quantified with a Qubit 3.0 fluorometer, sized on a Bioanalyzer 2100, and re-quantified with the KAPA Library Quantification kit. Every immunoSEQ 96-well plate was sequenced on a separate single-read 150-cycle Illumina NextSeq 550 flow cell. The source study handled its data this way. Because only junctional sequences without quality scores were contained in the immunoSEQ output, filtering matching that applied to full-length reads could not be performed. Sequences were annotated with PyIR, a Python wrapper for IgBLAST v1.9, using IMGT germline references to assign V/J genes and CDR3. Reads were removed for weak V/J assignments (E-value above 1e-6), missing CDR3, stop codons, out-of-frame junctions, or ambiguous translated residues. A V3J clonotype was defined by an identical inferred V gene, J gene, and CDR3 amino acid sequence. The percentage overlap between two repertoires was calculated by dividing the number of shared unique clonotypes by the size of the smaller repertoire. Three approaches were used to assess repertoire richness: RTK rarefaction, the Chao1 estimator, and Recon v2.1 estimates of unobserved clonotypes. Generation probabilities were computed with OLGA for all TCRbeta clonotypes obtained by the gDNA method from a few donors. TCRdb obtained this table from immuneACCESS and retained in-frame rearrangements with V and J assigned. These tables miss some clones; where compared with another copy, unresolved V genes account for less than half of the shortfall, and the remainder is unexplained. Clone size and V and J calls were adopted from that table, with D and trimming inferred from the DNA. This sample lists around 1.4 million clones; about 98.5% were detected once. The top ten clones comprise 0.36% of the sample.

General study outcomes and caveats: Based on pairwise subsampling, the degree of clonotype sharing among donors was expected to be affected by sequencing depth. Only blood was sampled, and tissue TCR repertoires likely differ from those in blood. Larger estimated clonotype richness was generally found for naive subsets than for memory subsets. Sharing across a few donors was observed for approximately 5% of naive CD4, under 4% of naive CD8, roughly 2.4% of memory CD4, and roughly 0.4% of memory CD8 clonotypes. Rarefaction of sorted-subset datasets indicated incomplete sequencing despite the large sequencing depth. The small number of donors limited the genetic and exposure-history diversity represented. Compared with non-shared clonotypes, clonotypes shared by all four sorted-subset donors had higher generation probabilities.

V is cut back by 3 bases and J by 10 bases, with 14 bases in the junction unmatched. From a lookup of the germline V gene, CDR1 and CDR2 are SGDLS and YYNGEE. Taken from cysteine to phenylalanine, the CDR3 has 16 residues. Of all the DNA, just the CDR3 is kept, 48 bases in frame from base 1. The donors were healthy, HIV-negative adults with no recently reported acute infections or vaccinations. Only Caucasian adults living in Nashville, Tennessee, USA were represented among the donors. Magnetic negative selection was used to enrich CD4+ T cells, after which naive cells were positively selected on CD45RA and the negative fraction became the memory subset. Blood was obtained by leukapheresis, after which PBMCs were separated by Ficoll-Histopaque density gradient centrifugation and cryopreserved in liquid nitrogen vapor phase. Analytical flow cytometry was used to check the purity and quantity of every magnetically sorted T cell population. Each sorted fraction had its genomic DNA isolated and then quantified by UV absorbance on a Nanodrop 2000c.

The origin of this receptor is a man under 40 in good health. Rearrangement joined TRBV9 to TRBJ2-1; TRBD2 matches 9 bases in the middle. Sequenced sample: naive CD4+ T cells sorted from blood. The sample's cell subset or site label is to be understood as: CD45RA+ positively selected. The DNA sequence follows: TGTGCCAGCAGCGCGGGAGGGGCACTAGCGGGTGGCGAGCAGTTCTTC. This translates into CASSAGGALAGGEQFF.